This is a list of T cell receptor beta chains from one sample in a study of early T cells in non-severe SARS-CoV-2 infection. TCRdb analysed the 5' RACE reads with MiXCR anew, one entry per CDR3 protein. The sample lists around 46,000 distinct CDR3 sequences, about 9.9% occurring once. Material: whole blood. The source is an adult who was a healthcare worker with PCR-confirmed SARS-CoV-2 infection or an uninfected control (not recorded which). Both conserved end residues are part of each CDR3. Each record gives: V gene, D gene, clone size, J gene, CDR3 DNA, CDR3 protein. D genes are given only for firm matches. The size field is filled for only some rows; it gives once, few, many or a size class.

v_gene: TRBV20-1; d_gene: .; abundance: many; j_gene: TRBJ1-2; CDR3nt: TGCAGTGCCCCGCAAACAGGGTCTAACTATGGCTACACCTTC; CDR3aa: CSAPQTGSNYGYTF
v_gene: TRBV27; d_gene: TRBD2; abundance: .; j_gene: TRBJ2-7; CDR3nt: TGTGCCAGCAACCCGGGACTAGCGGACCCCACCTACGAGCAGTACTTT; CDR3aa: CASNPGLADPTYEQYF
v_gene: TRBV28; d_gene: .; abundance: .; j_gene: TRBJ1-2; CDR3nt: TGTGCCAGCAGTTCACAGGGCCCTAACTATGGCTACACCTTC; CDR3aa: CASSSQGPNYGYTF
v_gene: TRBV6-1; d_gene: .; abundance: few; j_gene: TRBJ2-5; CDR3nt: TGTGCCAGCAGTGAATACCAGCGAGAGACCCAGTACTTC; CDR3aa: CASSEYQRETQYF
v_gene: TRBV7-2; d_gene: TRBD1; abundance: many; j_gene: TRBJ2-5; CDR3nt: TGTGCCAGCAGCTCCGAGCCTTTAAACAGGGGGCCGGGAGAGACCCAGTACTTC; CDR3aa: CASSSEPLNRGPGETQYF
v_gene: TRBV7-2; d_gene: .; abundance: many; j_gene: TRBJ1-2; CDR3nt: TGTGCCAGCAGTCAATCCGGAGTCTATGGCTACACCTTC; CDR3aa: CASSQSGVYGYTF
v_gene: TRBV27; d_gene: .; abundance: many; j_gene: TRBJ2-1; CDR3nt: TGTGCCAGCAGTTTAAGGAATGAGCAGTTCTTC; CDR3aa: CASSLRNEQFF
v_gene: TRBV28; d_gene: .; abundance: .; j_gene: TRBJ1-2; CDR3nt: TGTGCCAGCAGTTTGTCGCTGGGAACGGGCTACACCTTC; CDR3aa: CASSLSLGTGYTF
v_gene: TRBV24-1; d_gene: TRBD2; abundance: .; j_gene: TRBJ2-1; CDR3nt: TGTGCCACCAGTGATTTGCTGCGGGAGGGCACGCATGAGCAGTTCTTC; CDR3aa: CATSDLLREGTHEQFF
v_gene: TRBV29-1; d_gene: .; abundance: few; j_gene: TRBJ2-2; CDR3nt: TGCAGCGTTGAAGATTTCACCGGGGAGCTGTTTTTT; CDR3aa: CSVEDFTGELFF
v_gene: TRBV6-2/TRBV6-3; d_gene: .; abundance: many; j_gene: TRBJ2-7; CDR3nt: TGTGCCAGCAGCGAGGGGTTTATGTACGAGCAGTACTTC; CDR3aa: CASSEGFMYEQYF
v_gene: TRBV4-3; d_gene: .; abundance: many; j_gene: TRBJ2-1; CDR3nt: TGCGCCAGCAGCCAAGGGCCAGGTGGGAATGAGCAGTTCTTC; CDR3aa: CASSQGPGGNEQFF
v_gene: TRBV5-1; d_gene: .; abundance: many; j_gene: TRBJ2-3; CDR3nt: TGCGCCAGCAGCTCAAAAGGAGATACGCAGTATTTT; CDR3aa: CASSSKGDTQYF
v_gene: TRBV5-1; d_gene: .; abundance: few; j_gene: TRBJ2-1; CDR3nt: TGCGCCAGCAGTGTCTGGGACCCAGGGAATGAGCAGTTCTTC; CDR3aa: CASSVWDPGNEQFF
v_gene: TRBV19; d_gene: .; abundance: few; j_gene: TRBJ1-2; CDR3nt: TGTGCCAGTAGTATAGTCGGGGGCTATGGCTACACCTTC; CDR3aa: CASSIVGGYGYTF
v_gene: TRBV5-1; d_gene: TRBD1; abundance: .; j_gene: TRBJ1-1; CDR3nt: TGCGCCAGCAGCTTGGACAGGGGACTTTCTGAAGCTTTCTTT; CDR3aa: CASSLDRGLSEAFF
v_gene: TRBV19; d_gene: TRBD1; abundance: many; j_gene: TRBJ2-4; CDR3nt: TGTGCCAGTGCCCGGACAGGGACAAACATTCAGTACTTC; CDR3aa: CASARTGTNIQYF
v_gene: TRBV9; d_gene: .; abundance: once; j_gene: TRBJ2-2; CDR3nt: TGTGCCAGCAGCGTAGGAGGTAGCCTCTCCGGGGAGCTGTTTTTT; CDR3aa: CASSVGGSLSGELFF
v_gene: TRBV6-4; d_gene: TRBD1; abundance: many; j_gene: TRBJ2-1; CDR3nt: TGTGCCAGCAGTAGAGGACAGGGGAATGAGCAGTTCTTC; CDR3aa: CASSRGQGNEQFF
v_gene: TRBV28; d_gene: .; abundance: few; j_gene: TRBJ2-5; CDR3nt: TGTGCCAGCAGGCAAACTGGGGGGGAGACCCAGTACTTC; CDR3aa: CASRQTGGETQYF
v_gene: TRBV20-1; d_gene: .; abundance: many; j_gene: TRBJ1-6; CDR3nt: TGCAGTGCTAGAGAGATTTCGGGTAGAGGCTCACCCCTCCACTTT; CDR3aa: CSAREISGRGSPLHF
v_gene: TRBV20-1; d_gene: .; abundance: many; j_gene: TRBJ2-7; CDR3nt: TGCAGTGCTAGCTCGTACCTAACGGGGGAGCAGTACTTC; CDR3aa: CSASSYLTGEQYF
v_gene: TRBV28; d_gene: TRBD1; abundance: many; j_gene: TRBJ2-7; CDR3nt: TGTGCCAGCAGTTTATGGAAAACGGGACAGGGGTTTATCTACGAGCAGTACTTC; CDR3aa: CASSLWKTGQGFIYEQYF
v_gene: TRBV18; d_gene: TRBD2; abundance: few; j_gene: TRBJ2-1; CDR3nt: TGTGCCAGCTCACCACGGACTAGCGAGGGTGAGCAGTTCTTC; CDR3aa: CASSPRTSEGEQFF
v_gene: TRBV11-2; d_gene: TRBD1; abundance: many; j_gene: TRBJ2-7; CDR3nt: TGTGCCAGCAGCCCCCTTCGACGGACAGGGAATTACGAGCAGTACTTC; CDR3aa: CASSPLRRTGNYEQYF
v_gene: TRBV11-2; d_gene: TRBD1; abundance: many; j_gene: TRBJ2-4; CDR3nt: TGTGCCAGCAGCCACGGACAGGGCGAGAGCGAGCTAGCCAAAAACATTCAGTACTTC; CDR3aa: CASSHGQGESELAKNIQYF
v_gene: TRBV6-1; d_gene: .; abundance: .; j_gene: TRBJ1-6; CDR3nt: TGTGCCAGCAGTGAATTAGGGGATTCACCCCTCCACTTT; CDR3aa: CASSELGDSPLHF
v_gene: TRBV4-2; d_gene: .; abundance: .; j_gene: TRBJ2-2; CDR3nt: TGTGCCAGCAGCCAAGGGGGGCACACCGGGGAGCTGTTTTTT; CDR3aa: CASSQGGHTGELFF
v_gene: TRBV28; d_gene: TRBD1; abundance: .; j_gene: TRBJ2-5; CDR3nt: TGTGCCAGCAGCCCAGCCATCTTTATAGGGACAGTCAGATCCCAGTACTTC; CDR3aa: CASSPAIFIGTVRSQYF
v_gene: TRBV29-1; d_gene: .; abundance: .; j_gene: TRBJ2-7; CDR3nt: TGCAGCGTTGAAGATCATATCGAGCAGTACTTC; CDR3aa: CSVEDHIEQYF
v_gene: TRBV28; d_gene: .; abundance: .; j_gene: TRBJ2-7; CDR3nt: TGTGCCAGCCACGGGCGGGTGAAGACCTACGAGCAGTACTTC; CDR3aa: CASHGRVKTYEQYF
v_gene: TRBV4-1; d_gene: .; abundance: few; j_gene: TRBJ2-4; CDR3nt: TGCGCCAGCAGCCAAAGAGGAATGATAGGAAACATTCAGTACTTC; CDR3aa: CASSQRGMIGNIQYF
v_gene: TRBV5-6; d_gene: .; abundance: .; j_gene: TRBJ1-1; CDR3nt: TGTGCCAGCAGCTGGGGCCAGGCTCTTGAAGCTTTCTTT; CDR3aa: CASSWGQALEAFF
v_gene: TRBV6-2/TRBV6-3; d_gene: .; abundance: .; j_gene: TRBJ1-1; CDR3nt: TGTGCCAGCAGCTATACAGGGTCCACTGAAGCTTTCTTT; CDR3aa: CASSYTGSTEAFF
v_gene: TRBV11-2; d_gene: .; abundance: many; j_gene: TRBJ1-4; CDR3nt: TGTGCCAGCAGCCCAACGGGCGCTGGGGGAGAAAAACTGTTTTTT; CDR3aa: CASSPTGAGGEKLFF
v_gene: TRBV12-3/TRBV12-4; d_gene: TRBD1; abundance: few; j_gene: TRBJ1-1; CDR3nt: TGTGCCAGCAGTTTAAAGGGGGCGGCTGAAGCTTTCTTT; CDR3aa: CASSLKGAAEAFF
v_gene: TRBV2; d_gene: TRBD1; abundance: many; j_gene: TRBJ2-6; CDR3nt: TGTGCCAGCAGCGGGGGACAGGTGGGGTCTGGGGCCAACGTCCTGACTTTC; CDR3aa: CASSGGQVGSGANVLTF
v_gene: TRBV3-1; d_gene: TRBD2; abundance: many; j_gene: TRBJ2-7; CDR3nt: TGTGCCAGCAGCCCCAAGAGAAGTAGCCGCGGGCTAGCGGGACACGAGCAGTACTTC; CDR3aa: CASSPKRSSRGLAGHEQYF
v_gene: TRBV29-1; d_gene: TRBD2; abundance: many; j_gene: TRBJ2-7; CDR3nt: TGCAGCGTTGTTCGCGGGAGTAACTACGAGCAGTACTTC; CDR3aa: CSVVRGSNYEQYF
v_gene: TRBV11-2; d_gene: .; abundance: .; j_gene: TRBJ2-1; CDR3nt: TGTGCCAGCAGCTTGTTTTTTCTGTGGGGCTCCTACAATGAGCAGTTCTTC; CDR3aa: CASSLFFLWGSYNEQFF
v_gene: TRBV20-1; d_gene: .; abundance: .; j_gene: TRBJ2-1; CDR3nt: TGCAGTGCCACCCTAGATCCCTACATTGAGCAGTTCTTC; CDR3aa: CSATLDPYIEQFF